The present T cell receptor (beta chain) was sequenced within a study of a mutant IDH1 vaccine in newly diagnosed glioma. Time point defined: week 11, during vaccination. Vaccination used 300 ug of mutant IDH1 20-mer peptide per dose, with topical imiquimod. The CDR3 contains 16 residues. Per germline, CDR1 MGHRA and CDR2 YSYEKL. V was trimmed by 3 bases and J by 0 bases, leaving 11 bases between them. As to this clone: The antigen remains undetermined.

The method was immunoSEQ multiplex PCR; TCRdb's version includes in-frame clones alone and lacks a portion of them. Of some 59,000 clones in the sample, around nine tenths were seen once. This receptor was taken from a middle-aged man with glioma. This specimen was PBMCs, taken from a glioma patient whose treatment included an IDH1 peptide vaccine. The V and J genes are TRBV4-1 and TRBJ1-4, with a tentative D call TRBD1 (5 bases). This CDR3 is CASSQYTGATNEKLFF. The CDR3 region has the DNA TGCGCCAGCAGCCAGTATACAGGTGCAACTAATGAAAAACTGTTTTTT.